This entry concerns a single T cell receptor beta chain. RNA totalling about 0.5 to 1 ug underwent reverse transcription with random hexamers. TCRdb redid the calling of the immunoSEQ multiplex PCR reads with MiXCR, one entry per CDR3 protein. The sample includes roughly 130,000 distinct CDR3 sequences, roughly 94% of them seen just once. The data were obtained in a study of CD8 T cells in Susac syndrome. The CDR3 length is 14 residues. Trimming cost V 2 bases and J 6 bases, with 10 bases left between them. The sequenced sample was CD4+ T cells from PBMCs. The clonotype comes from a human donor with multiple sclerosis. This chain links TRBV12-3 or TRBV12-4 with TRBJ1-4, with a weak D call TRBD1 (5 bases). The CDR3 sequence is CASSLRDGYEKLFF. Written as DNA, the CDR3 is TGTGCCAGCAGTTTAAGGGACGGCTATGAAAAACTGTTTTTT.